The clone carrying this T cell receptor beta chain was seen only a few times. MiXCR, run by TCRdb on the RACE reads, gives a single entry per CDR3 protein. Seen here are some 170,000 distinct CDR3 sequences, roughly 26% observed once, and the top ten hold approximately 2.1%. The sample comes from a study of human T cells and chemical hapten exposure. Germline lookup yields CDR1 SGHRS and CDR2 YFSETQ. This CDR3 is 13 amino acids long. V lost 0 bases to trimming and J lost 3 bases, with 6 bases between them. The sample's time point: patch test 3, about 24 weeks after DPC sensitization. Treatment defined: therapeutic diphenylcyclopropenone sensitization with weekly scalp DPC.

The chain employs TRBV5-1 and TRBJ2-5; D is unresolved. This specimen was whole blood, taken in connection with sensitization to the hapten diphenylcyclopropenone (DPC). The clonotype was recovered from a young woman with alopecia areata. Some clones in this sample may be carry-over from other donors' samples. The CDR3 nucleotides are TGCGCCAGCAGCTTGGGCTCAGAAGAGACCCAGTACTTC. It yields the protein CASSLGSEETQYF.